The source of this T cell receptor beta chain is a study of siplizumab effects on memory and regulatory T cells. V was clipped by 2 bases and J by 1 base, with 10 bases between them. This CDR3 has 15 residues. The germline V gene encodes CDR1 KGHSH and CDR2 LQKENI. The repertoire was sequenced with immunoSEQ multiplex PCR; TCRdb's copy has only in-frame clones and lacks some. The table records 100,000 or so clones, 94% of them present only once. On this clone itself: Its antigen remains unknown.

Whole-study results and caveats: No functional test confirmed suppression by proliferating siplizumab-culture Tregs. Roughly 80-96% of proliferating CD4+ or CD8+ clones lacked an assignable naive or memory phenotype. There were only a minor fraction of alloreactive clones that mapped to unstimulated subsets. The study found naive T cells seemingly more diverse than memory cells and seemingly major alloresponse contributors.

The specimen sequenced was Tregs sorted from blood. This sequence originates from a human donor in good health. V usage is TRBV18 and J usage is TRBJ2-3; D possibly corresponds to TRBD2 (5 bases). CDR3 nucleotide sequence: TGTGCCAGCTCACCAGTTCCAGCGGGCACAGATACGCAGTATTTT. This sequence encodes CASSPVPAGTDTQYF.